These 3 T cell receptor beta chains originate from one sample sequenced in a study of early T cells in non-severe SARS-CoV-2 infection (dated by TCRdb to the early 2020s). The library was prepared using 5' RACE. Sequencing instrument: NextSeq 500. TCRdb reanalyzed the raw reads on its own, using fastp at Q25 for trimming and MiXCR for clone calling, and kept in-frame beta chains. Entries are consolidated by CDR3 protein sequence, retaining the most common genes and DNA. This sample holds more than 65,000 distinct CDR3 sequences; more than 3.5% were observed only once. Of the sample, 3.5% to 4% is held by the ten largest clones. The material sequenced was whole blood, taken at baseline. Receptor source: an adult who was a healthcare worker with PCR-confirmed SARS-CoV-2 infection or an uninfected control (not recorded which). The donor label of this sample is uncertain.

This clonotype was detected a few times. The genes are TRBV5-1 and TRBJ2-7; 10 bases fit TRBD2. Germline V lookup: CDR1 SGHRS, CDR2 YFSETQ. Unmatched junction bases numbered 10, after V lost 4 bases and J lost 0 bases. The CDR3 is made up of 17 amino acids. The DNA for the CDR3 is TGCGCCAGCAGCCCCGGGACTAGCGCCCTTAGCTCCTACGAGCAGTACTTC. Its translation is CASSPGTSALSSYEQYF.

This clonotype was recorded many times. The V gene is TRBV24-1, the J gene TRBJ2-1; D not certain. This CDR3 has 16 residues. The germline CDR1 and CDR2 sequences are KGHDR and SFDVKD. The V and J ends lost 3 bases and 0 bases respectively, with 11 bases between them. CDR3 protein: CATSDPRHHSYNEQFF. The CDR3 DNA follows: TGTGCCACCAGTGATCCTAGACATCACTCCTACAATGAGCAGTTCTTC.

This clonotype turned up a few times. The rearrangement joins TRBV12-3 or TRBV12-4 to TRBJ2-7, with 8 nucleotides matching TRBD2. V lost 6 bases to trimming and J lost 5 bases; unmatched junction nucleotides: 15. The CDR3 has 16 residues. CDR3 in DNA: TGTGCCAGCAGCCGCATGTTTGCGGGGGGCGGCCACGAGCAGTACTTC. Translation gives CASSRMFAGGGHEQYF.